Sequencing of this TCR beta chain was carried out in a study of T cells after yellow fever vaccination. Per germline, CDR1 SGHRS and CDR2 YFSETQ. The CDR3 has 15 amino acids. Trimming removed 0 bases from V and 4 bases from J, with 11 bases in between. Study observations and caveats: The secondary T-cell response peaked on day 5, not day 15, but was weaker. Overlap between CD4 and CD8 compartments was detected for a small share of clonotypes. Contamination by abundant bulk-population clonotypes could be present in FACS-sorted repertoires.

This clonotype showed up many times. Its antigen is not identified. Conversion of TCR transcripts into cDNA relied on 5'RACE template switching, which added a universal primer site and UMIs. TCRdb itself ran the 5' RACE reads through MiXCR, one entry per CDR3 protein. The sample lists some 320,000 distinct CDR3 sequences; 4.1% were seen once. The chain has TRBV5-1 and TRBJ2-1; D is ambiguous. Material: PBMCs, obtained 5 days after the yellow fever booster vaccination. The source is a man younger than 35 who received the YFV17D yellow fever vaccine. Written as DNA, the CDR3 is TGCGCCAGCAGCTTGGATACTGGCAGTTACAATGAGCAGTTCTTC. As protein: CASSLDTGSYNEQFF.